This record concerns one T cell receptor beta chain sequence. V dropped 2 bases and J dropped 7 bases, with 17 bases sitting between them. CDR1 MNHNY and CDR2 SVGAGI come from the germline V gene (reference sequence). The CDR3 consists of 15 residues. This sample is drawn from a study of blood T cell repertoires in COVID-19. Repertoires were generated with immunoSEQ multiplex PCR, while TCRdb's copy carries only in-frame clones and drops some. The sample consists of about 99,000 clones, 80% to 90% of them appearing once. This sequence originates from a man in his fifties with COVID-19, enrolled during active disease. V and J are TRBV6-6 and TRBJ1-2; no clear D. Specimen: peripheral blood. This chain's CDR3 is CASSYAGFGSGGYTF. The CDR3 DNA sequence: TGTGCCAGCAGTTACGCGGGATTTGGGAGTGGTGGCTACACCTTC.